The rows below give T cell receptor beta chains drawn from one sample of a study of blood T cells in healthy people across ages. MiXCR was run by TCRdb on the 5' RACE reads, yielding one entry per CDR3 protein. The repertoire has about 720,000 distinct CDR3 sequences, about 24% of them found once; the top ten carry about 20%. Sequencing input: blood. These receptors were obtained from a man between 65 and 85 years old in good health. CDR3s include the opening cysteine and the closing phenylalanine or tryptophan. D genes are given only for firm matches. For some rows the clone size is stated as once, few or many, or as a class when expanded; others skip it.

CDR3 length,clone size,D gene,V gene,J gene,CDR3 DNA,CDR3 protein
15,-,TRBD1,TRBV20-1,TRBJ1-5,TGCAGTGCCTGGGACAGGGGGATTCGTTTTCAGCCCCAGCATTTT,CSAWDRGIRFQPQHF
16,few,TRBD2,TRBV20-1,TRBJ2-3,TGCAGTGCTACTAGCGGGAGGGATTTGGGCACAGATACGCAGTATTTT,CSATSGRDLGTDTQYF
16,few,TRBD2,TRBV10-3,TRBJ2-3,TGTGCCATCAGTGCTAGCGGGATTCGTGGCACAGATACGCAGTATTTT,CAISASGIRGTDTQYF
13,few,-,TRBV3-1,TRBJ1-2,TGTGCCAGCACCGACCAAGGAGGGAGTGGCTACACCTTC,CASTDQGGSGYTF
16,-,-,TRBV19,TRBJ2-3,TGTGCCAGTAGTACCTTGGCGAGAAGGAACACAGATACGCAGTATTTT,CASSTLARRNTDTQYF
16,few,-,TRBV9,TRBJ2-1,TGTGCCAGCAGCGTAGAAGGGAGTAGGTCCTACAATGAGCAGTTCTTC,CASSVEGSRSYNEQFF
16,-,-,TRBV5-1,TRBJ1-3,TGCGCCAGCAGCTTGGCTGGGACACCCTATGGAAACACCATATATTTT,CASSLAGTPYGNTIYF
13,few,-,TRBV5-1,TRBJ2-3,TGCGCCAGCAGTACGACTCCGCAGGATACGCAGTATTTT,CASSTTPQDTQYF
17,-,TRBD2,TRBV7-3,TRBJ2-3,TGTGCCAGCAGCTACGAATTTAGCGGGATAGACACAGATACGCAGTATTTT,CASSYEFSGIDTDTQYF
16,-,TRBD1,TRBV19,TRBJ2-6,TGTGCCAGTAGTATGGCAGGGGGCTCTGGGGCCAACGTCCTGACTTTC,CASSMAGGSGANVLTF
16,few,-,TRBV14,TRBJ2-1,TGTGCCAGCAGCCCTAGGAGGGTGAGCTCCTACAATGAGCAGCTCTTC,CASSPRRVSSYNEQLF
11,-,-,TRBV29-1,TRBJ1-1,TGCAGCGTTCTTCCTCGGCCTGAAGCTTTCTTT,CSVLPRPEAFF
14,few,TRBD2,TRBV20-1,TRBJ2-1,TGCAGTGCTAGGCTAGCGGGTGGGCTCGATGAGCAGTTCTTC,CSARLAGGLDEQFF
15,once,TRBD2,TRBV12-3/TRBV12-4,TRBJ2-5,TGTGCCAGCAGGCATTCCGGGACTAGCGCCTACGAGCAGTGCTTC,CASRHSGTSAYEQCF
12,few,TRBD1,TRBV29-1,TRBJ1-2,TGCAGCGCACTGGGACAGGTGGAGGGCTACACCTTC,CSALGQVEGYTF
12,-,-,TRBV11-2,TRBJ1-2,TGTGCCAGCAGCCCCGGGGGGGTCGGCTACACCTTC,CASSPGGVGYTF
14,-,-,TRBV7-2,TRBJ2-3,TGTGCCAGCAGCTTAGCCCACTCTGCAGATACGCAGTATTTT,CASSLAHSADTQYF
16,few,-,TRBV3-1,TRBJ2-3,TGTGCCAGCAGCAACCTAACTTGGGGGGGCACAGATACGCAGTATTTT,CASSNLTWGGTDTQYF
13,-,-,TRBV7-9,TRBJ2-7,TGTGCCAGCAGAAACGCCGGGGGCAACGAGCAGTACTTC,CASRNAGGNEQYF
15,-,-,TRBV6-5,TRBJ1-1,TGTGCCAGCAGTTACTCGCAGGGGTTGGCCACTGAAGCTTTCTTT,CASSYSQGLATEAFF
16,few,-,TRBV24-1,TRBJ2-2,TGTGCCACCAGTGATTTGCAGACAGTTAACACCGGGGAGCTGTTTTTT,CATSDLQTVNTGELFF